This is a list of T cell receptor beta chains from one sample in a study of neurological immune-mediated disorders. One entry per CDR3 protein results from TCRdb running MiXCR on the 5' RACE reads. The table includes 100,000 or so distinct CDR3 sequences, roughly 3.5% detected once. Sequencing was carried out using PBMCs. The receptor source for this set is a woman under 30 with multiple sclerosis. CDR3s include the opening cysteine and the closing phenylalanine or tryptophan. A D gene is named only where the DNA matches it firmly. For some rows the clone size is stated as once, few or many, or as a class when expanded; others skip it.

j_call d_call clone_size v_call cdr3_nt cdr3_aa
TRBJ2-2 . many TRBV9 TGTGCCAGCAGCATCGAAAGCGGGACAGCCGGGGAGCTGTTTTTT CASSIESGTAGELFF
TRBJ2-7 . many TRBV27 TGTGCCAGCAGTTTCCTTGGGGCAGGAATCTACGAGCAGTACTTC CASSFLGAGIYEQYF
TRBJ1-2 . many TRBV10-3 TGTGCCATTCTTCCCTCAATCTTCTCAACTAAAGGCTACACCTTC CAILPSIFSTKGYTF
TRBJ2-1 TRBD1 many TRBV6-1 TGTGCCAGCAGTGAACCAGGGGGCTCCTACAATGAGCAGTTCTTC CASSEPGGSYNEQFF
TRBJ1-2 . many TRBV11-2 TGTGCCAGCACCCGAGAGGGGGTCCAAAACTATGGCTACACCTTC CASTREGVQNYGYTF
TRBJ2-7 . many TRBV29-1 TGCAGCGCCATGACGGTGCCTTCCTACGAGCAGTACTTC CSAMTVPSYEQYF
TRBJ1-5 . many TRBV20-1 TGCAGTGCTAGCCGAGACGGCCATCAGCCCCAGCATTTT CSASRDGHQPQHF
TRBJ1-6 . many TRBV5-1 TGCGCCAGCAGCTTGGCCGTGGGGGCGAATAATTCACCCCTCCACTTT CASSLAVGANNSPLHF
TRBJ2-6 . . TRBV12-3/TRBV12-4 TGTGCCAGCAGTTTTGATTCCGGCACCTCTGGGGCCAACGTCCTGACTTTC CASSFDSGTSGANVLTF
TRBJ1-1 . many TRBV5-4 TGTGCCAGCAGCTTGGTTGTCCAGGGGAACACTGAAGCTTTCTTT CASSLVVQGNTEAFF
TRBJ2-2 . many TRBV5-1 TGCGCCAGCAGACTTCCCGATCTGAACACCGGGGAGCTGTTTTTT CASRLPDLNTGELFF
TRBJ2-7 . many TRBV5-5 TGTGCCAGCAGCTTGGGGGACCATCCCTTCGGCGAGCAGTACTTC CASSLGDHPFGEQYF
TRBJ1-3 . many TRBV10-3 TGTGCCATCAGCGGACAGATCTCTGGAAACACCATATATTTT CAISGQISGNTIYF
TRBJ1-3 TRBD1 many TRBV7-2 TGTGCCAGCAAGGACAGGGGAAACACCATATATTTT CASKDRGNTIYF
TRBJ2-7 TRBD2 many TRBV7-2 TGTGCCAGCAGCTTATCCGCGGGGGCCTACGAGCAGTACTTC CASSLSAGAYEQYF
TRBJ1-2 . many TRBV6-6 TGTGCCAGCAGTTACGACCCGTGGGCAGGGGCCGGCGGTGGTGGTGGCTACACCTTC CASSYDPWAGAGGGGGYTF
TRBJ1-3 . many TRBV4-1 TGCGCCAGCAGCCAAGACCAGCTCGGCGTGGGCACCATATATTTT CASSQDQLGVGTIYF
TRBJ2-7 . few TRBV13 TGTGCCAGCAGCTTAACAGGGTCGACCTACGAGCAGTACTTC CASSLTGSTYEQYF
TRBJ2-5 . many TRBV6-5 TGTGCCAGCAGTTACCTGGGAGAGCTGCAGACCCAGTACTTC CASSYLGELQTQYF
TRBJ2-5 . many TRBV21-1 . CASSNWGTGIFVVETQYF
TRBJ2-3 TRBD2 many TRBV20-1 TGCAGTGCCAACGTAGCGGGAGGGCCCCCAGATACGCAGTATTTT CSANVAGGPPDTQYF
TRBJ2-7 . many TRBV11-1 TGTGCCAGCAGCTTTATCAATAGCGGTTACGAGCAGTACTTC CASSFINSGYEQYF
TRBJ2-7 TRBD1 few TRBV30 TGTGCCTGGAGGACGAGGGGGCAGGGGGCGACGGTGTACGAGCAGTACTTC CAWRTRGQGATVYEQYF
TRBJ2-7 . many TRBV20-1 TGCAGTGCTAGTAGCCCGGCGGGCGAGCAGTACTTC CSASSPAGEQYF
TRBJ2-7 TRBD2 . TRBV7-2 TGTGCCAGCAGCCCCCTTCTCGACAAGCGGGGTATCAGAGAGCAGTACTTC CASSPLLDKRGIREQYF
TRBJ1-4 . many TRBV5-1 TGCGCCAGCAGCTTGTTCGGCAGGACTAATGAAAAACTGTTTTTT CASSLFGRTNEKLFF
TRBJ2-5 . . TRBV5-1 TGCGCCAGCAGCTTGGTAATCCCACGGAGAGAGACCCAGTACTTC CASSLVIPRRETQYF
TRBJ1-5 . many TRBV6-2/TRBV6-3 TGTGCCAGCAGTATTCGTGTTAGCAATCAGCCCCAGCATTTT CASSIRVSNQPQHF
TRBJ1-1 TRBD1 many TRBV7-8 TGTGCCAGCAGCCCCAGGGGGCAGAATGAAGCTTTCTTT CASSPRGQNEAFF
TRBJ2-1 TRBD1 . TRBV2 TGTGCCACCCAGGGACAGGGCGGCAATGAGCAGTTCTTC CATQGQGGNEQFF
TRBJ1-1 . many TRBV4-1 TGCGCCAGCAGTAGGGTGGGCACTGAAGCTTTCTTT CASSRVGTEAFF
TRBJ2-2 . few TRBV5-1 TGCGCCAGCAGCATTGGACAGACGAACACCGGGGAGCTGTTTTTT CASSIGQTNTGELFF
TRBJ1-5 . many TRBV27 TGTGCCAGCAGTTTAGGGGTCTTGAGCAATCAGCCCCAGCATTTT CASSLGVLSNQPQHF
TRBJ1-3 TRBD1 many TRBV12-3/TRBV12-4 TGTGCCAGCAGTAAAACAGGGGACCAGGGAAACACCATATATTTT CASSKTGDQGNTIYF
TRBJ1-5 . many TRBV5-5 TGTGCCAGCAGCCCAACAGGAGGAGAGCCCCAGCATTTT CASSPTGGEPQHF
TRBJ1-5 TRBD1 many TRBV5-5 TGTGCCAGCAGCTCGGTAGATGAAGGGGGCACCCAGCATTTT CASSSVDEGGTQHF
TRBJ1-6 TRBD1 . TRBV3-1 TGTGCCAGCAGCCAACTCTCGGGACAGGGAAATTCACCCCTCCACTTT CASSQLSGQGNSPLHF
TRBJ2-3 . many TRBV7-2 TGTGCCAGCAGCTTAGCGGTCGGGGGCACAGATACGCAGTATTTT CASSLAVGGTDTQYF
TRBJ2-1 . few TRBV20-1 TGCAGTGCTAGGTTGTTCGATGAGCAGTTCTTC CSARLFDEQFF
TRBJ2-1 . many TRBV24-1 TGTGCCACCAGTGATGAATGGGAGGTGGTGCAGTTCTTC CATSDEWEVVQFF
TRBJ1-1 TRBD1 many TRBV14 TGTGCCAGCAGCCAAGACGGGGGGCAGGGGGGGTCTGAAGCTTTCTTT CASSQDGGQGGSEAFF
TRBJ1-4 . many TRBV15 TGTGCCACCAGCGACGGGGCAACTAATGAAAAACTGTTTTTT CATSDGATNEKLFF
TRBJ1-5 . many TRBV9 TGTGCCAGCAGCGTAGGGTCCGGGGCCGGTCAGCCCCAGCATTTT CASSVGSGAGQPQHF
TRBJ2-2 . many TRBV2 TGTGCCAGTACATGGTGGGCAGTCCCGAACACCGGGGAGCTGTTTTTT CASTWWAVPNTGELFF
TRBJ2-5 . many TRBV5-1 TGCGCCAGCCGGGATGAGCAGGGCGGGGAGACCCAGTACTTC CASRDEQGGETQYF
TRBJ2-1 TRBD2 many TRBV25-1 TGTGCCAGCAGTGCGGCGGGAGGCGGATACAATGAGCAGTTCTTC CASSAAGGGYNEQFF
TRBJ1-1 . many TRBV5-8 TGTGCCAGCGGGCTAAGGGAGATGAACACTGAAGCTTTCTTT CASGLREMNTEAFF
TRBJ2-1 . many TRBV5-1 TGCGCCAGCAGCTGGGCGGAGGGGGGCACTGAGCAGTTCTTC CASSWAEGGTEQFF
TRBJ2-3 TRBD2 many TRBV6-6 TGTGCCAGCAGTTACGGACTAGCTTATGGCACAGATACGCAGTATTTT CASSYGLAYGTDTQYF
TRBJ2-2 . many TRBV29-1 TGCAGCGTTCACCCCCTTGGTATCAACACCGGGGAGCTGTTTTTT CSVHPLGINTGELFF
TRBJ1-4 . many TRBV7-8 TGTGCCAGCAGCCCGGACGGACGGTGGGTCAATGAAAAACTGTTTTTT CASSPDGRWVNEKLFF
TRBJ1-6 . . TRBV7-9 TGTGCCAGCAGCCCGCCTGAGGGATCGTATTCACCCCTCCACTTT CASSPPEGSYSPLHF